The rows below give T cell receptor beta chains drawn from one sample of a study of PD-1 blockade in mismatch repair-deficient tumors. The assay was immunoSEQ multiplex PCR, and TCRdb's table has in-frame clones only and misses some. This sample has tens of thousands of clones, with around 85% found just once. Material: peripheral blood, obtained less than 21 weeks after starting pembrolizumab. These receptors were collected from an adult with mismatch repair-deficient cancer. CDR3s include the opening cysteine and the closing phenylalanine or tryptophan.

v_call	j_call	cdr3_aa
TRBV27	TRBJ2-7	CASSLFGYSEQYF
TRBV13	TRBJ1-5	CASSAGLSNQPQHF
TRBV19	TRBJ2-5	CASSTGLAGAETQYF
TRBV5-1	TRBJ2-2	CASSFSGSSGTGELFF
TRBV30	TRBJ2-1	CAWNLAGGPWYYNEQFF
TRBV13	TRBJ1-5	CASSLGGQPQHF
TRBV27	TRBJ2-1	CASSRRWSGGEQFF
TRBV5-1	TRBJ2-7	CASRLSLSSYEQYF
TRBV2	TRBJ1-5	CASKEGDSQHF
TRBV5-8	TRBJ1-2	CASSFSRREGYTF
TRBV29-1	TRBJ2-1	CSVVGGLAGFSDNEQFF
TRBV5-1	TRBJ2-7	CASSYGQGTAYEQYF
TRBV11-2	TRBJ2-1	CASSFGGRGFF
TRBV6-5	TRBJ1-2	CASSPDSLYGYTF
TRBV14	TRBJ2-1	CASSQTAGGRAFNEQFF
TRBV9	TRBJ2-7	CASSVDQGRVYEQYF
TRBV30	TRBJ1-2	CAWSTQGISYGYTF
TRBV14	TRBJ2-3	CASSQEGHFTDTQYF
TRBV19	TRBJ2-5	CASSIADREVAETQYF
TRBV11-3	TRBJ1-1	CASSGGGTGNTEAFF
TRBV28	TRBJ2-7	CASSLYAGASGFYEQYF
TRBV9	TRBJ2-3	CASSASGSSKDTQYF
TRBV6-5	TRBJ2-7	CASRSTTGSEQYF
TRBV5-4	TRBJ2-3	CASSRVDSTDTQYF
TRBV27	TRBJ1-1	CASSPRQGKIGTEAFF
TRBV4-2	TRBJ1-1	CASSQVGTGATEAFF
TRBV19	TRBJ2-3	CASSTQGGWGTDTQYF
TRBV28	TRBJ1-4	CASSLEGGNEKLFF
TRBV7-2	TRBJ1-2	CASSNRGTGLFYGYTF
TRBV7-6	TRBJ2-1	CASSLLGRNSYNEQFF
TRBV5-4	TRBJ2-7	CASSSVGEQYF
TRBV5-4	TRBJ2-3	CASSSNRQGSTDTQYF
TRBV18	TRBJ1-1	CASSQTGQANTEAFF
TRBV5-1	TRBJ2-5	CASSRTEETQYF
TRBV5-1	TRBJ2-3	CASSFTSRTDTQYF
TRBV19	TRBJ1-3	CASEGQGPFGNTIYF
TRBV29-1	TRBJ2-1	CSVLDRATYNEQFF
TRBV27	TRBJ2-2	CASSARTIPGAGELFF
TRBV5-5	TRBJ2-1	CASSQPGLGTINEQFF
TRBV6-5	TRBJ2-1	CASRTQAGAANEQFF
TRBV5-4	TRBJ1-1	CASSLKLGGEGAFF
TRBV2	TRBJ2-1	CVSSGSFNNEQFF
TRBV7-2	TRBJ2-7	CASSLAGGDTEQYF
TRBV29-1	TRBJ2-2	CSASYFSTGELFF
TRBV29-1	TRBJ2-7	CSVTTRTTGTPALEQYF
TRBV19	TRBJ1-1	CASRQTTNTEAFF
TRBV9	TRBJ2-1	CASSLSGREGNEQFF
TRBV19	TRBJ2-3	CASSWRATDTQYF
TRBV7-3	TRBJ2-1	CASSLGLSSRGEQFF
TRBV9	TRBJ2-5	CASSVGLAASQETQYF
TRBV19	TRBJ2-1	CASRRRIAGAAHRGEQFF
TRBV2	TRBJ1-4	CASNGGPEEKLFF
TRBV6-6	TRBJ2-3	CASSRTVTSTDTQYF
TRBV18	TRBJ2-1	CASSRGGPPYNEQFF
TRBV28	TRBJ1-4	CASSLVDRSTNEKLFF
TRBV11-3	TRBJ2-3	CASSLDVTADTQYF
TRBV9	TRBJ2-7	CASSVVYEQYF